The rows below give T cell receptor beta chains drawn from one sample of a study of blood T cell repertoires in COVID-19. Using immunoSEQ multiplex PCR, the repertoire was profiled, and TCRdb retains in-frame clones only, with some absent. The table has 200,000 to 300,000 clones, approximately 83% seen once. Material: peripheral blood. Receptors originate from a human donor in a cohort sampled during active COVID-19. The CDR3 runs from the conserved cysteine through the conserved F or W. The order of the fields is clone size, J gene, D gene, V gene, CDR3 protein, CDR3 DNA. D genes are given only for firm matches. Some rows have no size entry. The others give once, few or many, or a class for an expanded clone.

abundance: once
j_gene: TRBJ1-5
d_gene: TRBD1
v_gene: TRBV27
CDR3aa: CASTPGTGNQPQHF
CDR3nt: TGTGCCAGCACTCCCGGGACAGGGAACCAGCCCCAGCATTTT

abundance: NA
j_gene: TRBJ1-2
d_gene: NA
v_gene: TRBV30
CDR3aa: CAWTGRAVGYGYTF
CDR3nt: TGTGCCTGGACCGGGAGAGCAGTCGGGTATGGCTACACCTTC

abundance: NA
j_gene: TRBJ1-1
d_gene: TRBD1
v_gene: TRBV11-2
CDR3aa: CASSLGTGAHGEAFF
CDR3nt: TGTGCCAGCAGCTTGGGGACAGGGGCCCACGGTGAAGCTTTCTTT

abundance: NA
j_gene: TRBJ1-3
d_gene: TRBD1
v_gene: TRBV19
CDR3aa: CASSPNVGQTISGNTIYF
CDR3nt: TGTGCCAGTAGTCCTAATGTGGGACAGACTATCTCTGGAAACACCATATATTTT

abundance: NA
j_gene: TRBJ2-2
d_gene: NA
v_gene: TRBV6-6
CDR3aa: CASSRQNTGELFF
CDR3nt: TGTGCCAGCAGCCGACAGAACACCGGGGAGCTGTTTTTT

abundance: NA
j_gene: TRBJ1-3
d_gene: NA
v_gene: TRBV7-9
CDR3aa: CASSLAVGAGGNTIYF
CDR3nt: TGTGCCAGCAGCTTAGCAGTAGGGGCCGGTGGAAACACCATATATTTT

abundance: NA
j_gene: TRBJ2-1
d_gene: TRBD2
v_gene: TRBV11-3
CDR3aa: CASSFTSGRDNEQFF
CDR3nt: TGTGCCAGCAGCTTCACTAGCGGGAGGGACAATGAGCAGTTCTTC

abundance: NA
j_gene: TRBJ2-7
d_gene: NA
v_gene: TRBV5-6
CDR3aa: CASSSGIIYEQYF
CDR3nt: TGTGCCAGCAGCTCGGGGATTATCTACGAGCAGTACTTC

abundance: once
j_gene: TRBJ2-2
d_gene: TRBD1
v_gene: TRBV15
CDR3aa: CATSRVSGTGRTGELFF
CDR3nt: TGTGCCACCAGCAGAGTTTCCGGGACAGGGAGGACCGGGGAGCTGTTTTTT

abundance: NA
j_gene: TRBJ2-7
d_gene: TRBD2
v_gene: TRBV27
CDR3aa: CASRKGGLAGGYEQYF
CDR3nt: TGTGCCAGCAGGAAAGGAGGACTAGCGGGAGGATACGAGCAGTACTTC

abundance: NA
j_gene: TRBJ2-5
d_gene: NA
v_gene: TRBV10-3
CDR3aa: CATCVREQETQYF
CDR3nt: TGTGCCACTTGCGTACGAGAACAAGAGACCCAGTACTTC